The clone carrying this TCR beta chain came up many times. The sample comes from a study of blood T cell repertoires in COVID-19. Libraries were prepared by immunoSEQ multiplex PCR; TCRdb keeps only in-frame clonotypes and omits some of them. The data hold fewer than 300,000 clones, with approximately 86% observed a single time. This receptor was obtained from a woman aged 18-35 years with acute or convalescent COVID-19. Sequenced input: peripheral blood.

The CDR3 spells CAWSSGREGNNEQFF. The DNA of the CDR3 is TGTGCCTGGAGTTCGGGACGGGAGGGCAACAATGAGCAGTTCTTC. J is TRBJ2-1 and V is TRBV30; 8 bases match TRBD2. In germline, CDR1 is GTSNPN, CDR2 SVGIG (reference sequence). With V trimmed by 2 bases and J by 5 bases, 8 bases remained unmatched. The CDR3 sequence is 15 residues long.